The rows below give T cell receptor beta chains drawn from one sample of a study of early T cells in non-severe SARS-CoV-2 infection. A single record per CDR3 protein comes from TCRdb applying MiXCR to the 5' RACE reads. The data show about 77,000 distinct CDR3 sequences, about 9.6% seen once. The sample consisted of whole blood. The origin of the receptors is an adult who was a healthcare worker with PCR-confirmed SARS-CoV-2 infection or an uninfected control (not recorded which). CDR3s include the opening cysteine and the closing phenylalanine or tryptophan. D genes are given only for firm matches. Clone sizes are given selectively: once, few, many, or a class where the clone is expanded.

abundance: .
v_gene: TRBV25-1
j_gene: TRBJ2-5
d_gene: .
len: 14
CDR3nt: TGTGCCAGCAGGGGAATCGGGCCTACAGAGACCCAGTACTTC
CDR3aa: CASRGIGPTETQYF

abundance: .
v_gene: TRBV28
j_gene: TRBJ2-1
d_gene: .
len: 13
CDR3nt: TGTGCCAGCAGCCCAGGATCTGGTAATGAGCAGTTCTTC
CDR3aa: CASSPGSGNEQFF

abundance: many
v_gene: TRBV6-6
j_gene: TRBJ2-7
d_gene: .
len: 14
CDR3nt: TGTGCCAGCAGTTATGAGGGGGGGTGGCACGAGCAGTACTTC
CDR3aa: CASSYEGGWHEQYF

abundance: few
v_gene: TRBV6-2/TRBV6-3
j_gene: TRBJ1-1
d_gene: .
len: 12
CDR3nt: TGTGCCAGCAGGGGTCCGGCGCTGCGGGCTTTCTTT
CDR3aa: CASRGPALRAFF

abundance: many
v_gene: TRBV27
j_gene: TRBJ2-7
d_gene: TRBD1
len: 15
CDR3nt: TGTGCCAGCAAACCGGGACAGATAAGCTCCTACGAGCAGTACTTC
CDR3aa: CASKPGQISSYEQYF

abundance: .
v_gene: TRBV11-2
j_gene: TRBJ2-5
d_gene: .
len: 16
CDR3nt: TGTGCCAGCAGCCCCGGGACAGGGCGGGGGGAAGAGACCCAGTACTTC
CDR3aa: CASSPGTGRGEETQYF

abundance: few
v_gene: TRBV5-1
j_gene: TRBJ2-7
d_gene: TRBD1
len: 18
CDR3nt: TGCGCCAGCAGCTTGGCCAACGATCGCGGGACAGGGAAGTACGAGCAGTACTTC
CDR3aa: CASSLANDRGTGKYEQYF

abundance: many
v_gene: TRBV6-6
j_gene: TRBJ1-2
d_gene: TRBD1
len: 15
CDR3nt: TGTGCCAGCAGTTACACAACGGGACAGGTGGGCGGCTACACCTTC
CDR3aa: CASSYTTGQVGGYTF

abundance: many
v_gene: TRBV11-3
j_gene: TRBJ2-5
d_gene: .
len: 13
CDR3nt: TGTGCCAGCAGCTTAGCCCGGGACCGGACCCAGTACTTC
CDR3aa: CASSLARDRTQYF

abundance: many
v_gene: TRBV6-1
j_gene: TRBJ2-1
d_gene: .
len: 11
CDR3nt: TGTGCCAGCAGAGGGTACAATGAGCAGTTCTTC
CDR3aa: CASRGYNEQFF

abundance: once
v_gene: TRBV20-1
j_gene: TRBJ2-7
d_gene: TRBD2
len: 13
CDR3nt: TGCAGTGCTAGTACTAGCGGGATGGGGGAGCAGTACTTC
CDR3aa: CSASTSGMGEQYF

abundance: .
v_gene: TRBV23-1
j_gene: TRBJ1-1
d_gene: .
len: 14
CDR3nt: TGCGCCACCATTAGAGGGAGGAGGAACACTGAAGCTTTCTTT
CDR3aa: CATIRGRRNTEAFF

abundance: .
v_gene: TRBV24-1
j_gene: TRBJ2-5
d_gene: .
len: 15
CDR3nt: TGTGCCACCAGTGCAGGGGGAGGGGCCCAAGAGACCCAGTACTTC
CDR3aa: CATSAGGGAQETQYF

abundance: .
v_gene: TRBV7-2
j_gene: TRBJ1-6
d_gene: TRBD1
len: 15
CDR3nt: TGTGCCAGCAGCACCGGACAGGGCTATAATTCACCCCTCCACTTT
CDR3aa: CASSTGQGYNSPLHF

abundance: .
v_gene: TRBV12-3/TRBV12-4
j_gene: TRBJ1-4
d_gene: .
len: 15
CDR3nt: TGTGCCAGCAGTTTAGCGAGGGGGGCGGGCGAAAAACTGTTTTTT
CDR3aa: CASSLARGAGEKLFF

abundance: many
v_gene: TRBV10-2
j_gene: TRBJ2-7
d_gene: TRBD2
len: 15
CDR3nt: TGCGCCAGCAGCTTGGGCGCCGGGACTAGCACCGAGCAGTACTTC
CDR3aa: CASSLGAGTSTEQYF

abundance: many
v_gene: TRBV6-2/TRBV6-3
j_gene: TRBJ2-3
d_gene: .
len: 14
CDR3nt: TGTGCCAGCAGTTACTACTTTTTCACAGATACGCAGTATTTT
CDR3aa: CASSYYFFTDTQYF

abundance: many
v_gene: TRBV28
j_gene: TRBJ1-2
d_gene: .
len: 14
CDR3nt: TGTGCCAGCACCTCCGACCTGGGCCAATATGGCTACACCTTC
CDR3aa: CASTSDLGQYGYTF

abundance: few
v_gene: TRBV28
j_gene: TRBJ2-5
d_gene: .
len: 15
CDR3nt: TGTGCCAGCAGCCGGCATACAGGGAACCAAGAGACCCAGTACTTC
CDR3aa: CASSRHTGNQETQYF

abundance: many
v_gene: TRBV28
j_gene: TRBJ1-4
d_gene: .
len: 13
CDR3nt: TGTGCCAGCAGAGACTACCAGAATGAAAAACTGTTTTTT
CDR3aa: CASRDYQNEKLFF

abundance: many
v_gene: TRBV4-1
j_gene: TRBJ2-1
d_gene: TRBD2
len: 15
CDR3nt: TGCGCCAGCAGCCAAGGCGGGACTAGCATCAATGAGCAGTTCTTC
CDR3aa: CASSQGGTSINEQFF

abundance: .
v_gene: TRBV7-6
j_gene: TRBJ1-6
d_gene: TRBD1
len: 15
CDR3nt: TGTGCCAGCAGCTTAGGGGGACAGGGTAATTCACCCCTCCACTTT
CDR3aa: CASSLGGQGNSPLHF

abundance: few
v_gene: TRBV11-3
j_gene: TRBJ1-1
d_gene: .
len: 13
CDR3nt: TGTGCCAGCAGCTTACGGGGTACAACTGAAGCTTTCTTT
CDR3aa: CASSLRGTTEAFF

abundance: .
v_gene: TRBV6-5
j_gene: TRBJ2-1
d_gene: TRBD2
len: 17
CDR3nt: TGTGCCAGCGCTCCCCACCTGGTGGTAGCGGGAGTCCAGGAGCAGTTCTTC
CDR3aa: CASAPHLVVAGVQEQFF

abundance: many
v_gene: TRBV5-6
j_gene: TRBJ2-6
d_gene: .
len: 16
CDR3nt: TGTGCCAGCAGCGTGGACCCAGGGGCCGGGGCCAACGTCCTGACTTTC
CDR3aa: CASSVDPGAGANVLTF

abundance: many
v_gene: TRBV6-2/TRBV6-3
j_gene: TRBJ2-2
d_gene: TRBD2
len: 17
CDR3nt: TGTGCCAGCAGTTACGGGACCCGACTAGCGGGAGCCGGGGAGCTGTTTTTT
CDR3aa: CASSYGTRLAGAGELFF

abundance: many
v_gene: TRBV4-1
j_gene: TRBJ2-3
d_gene: .
len: 12
CDR3nt: TGCGCCAGCAGCACGTCCACAGATACGCAGTATTTT
CDR3aa: CASSTSTDTQYF

abundance: .
v_gene: TRBV6-1
j_gene: TRBJ2-7
d_gene: .
len: 14
CDR3nt: TGTGCCAGCAGTGAAGCCGGCCAGTCCAACGAGCAGTACTTC
CDR3aa: CASSEAGQSNEQYF

abundance: .
v_gene: TRBV5-1
j_gene: TRBJ2-1
d_gene: .
len: 17
CDR3nt: TGCGCCAGCAGCTCCTATTCCGGCGGGGTGGGTTACAATGAGCAGTTCTTC
CDR3aa: CASSSYSGGVGYNEQFF

abundance: many
v_gene: TRBV5-1
j_gene: TRBJ2-1
d_gene: TRBD2
len: 15
CDR3nt: TGCGCCAGCAGCGGTCGGACTAGCGGGAGCCATGAGCAGTTCTTC
CDR3aa: CASSGRTSGSHEQFF

abundance: many
v_gene: TRBV7-9
j_gene: TRBJ1-1
d_gene: .
len: 15
CDR3nt: TGTGCCAGCAGCATAAGGACGGATGCACCGAAAGAAGCTTTCTTT
CDR3aa: CASSIRTDAPKEAFF

abundance: .
v_gene: TRBV4-2
j_gene: TRBJ1-1
d_gene: .
len: 13
CDR3nt: TGTGCCAGCAGCCAAGACTGGAGCACTGAAGCTTTCTTT
CDR3aa: CASSQDWSTEAFF